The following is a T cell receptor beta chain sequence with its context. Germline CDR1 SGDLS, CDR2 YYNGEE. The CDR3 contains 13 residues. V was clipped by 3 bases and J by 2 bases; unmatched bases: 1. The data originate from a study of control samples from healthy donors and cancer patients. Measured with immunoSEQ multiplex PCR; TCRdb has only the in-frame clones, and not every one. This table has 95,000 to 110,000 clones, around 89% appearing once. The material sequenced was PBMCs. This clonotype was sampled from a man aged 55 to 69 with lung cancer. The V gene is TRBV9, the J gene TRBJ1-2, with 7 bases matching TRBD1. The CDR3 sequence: CASSAQGNYGYTF. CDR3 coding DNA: TGTGCCAGCAGCGCACAGGGGAACTATGGCTACACCTTC.